The 21 T cell receptor beta chains given below trace back to one sample, sequenced in a study of blood T cell repertoires in COVID-19. The table came from immunoSEQ multiplex PCR; TCRdb's copy has only in-frame clones and leaves some out. This repertoire shows more than 80,000 clones, about 85% found once; its top ten account for less than 4%. Sample: peripheral blood. These receptors were taken from a woman older than 75 with COVID-19, enrolled during active disease.

J is TRBJ2-3 and V is TRBV30; 7 nucleotides agree with TRBD2. Germline V gene lookup returns CDR1 GTSNPN and CDR2 SVGIG (reference sequence). The CDR3 covers 15 residues. The V segment lost 4 bases and the J segment 4 bases; nucleotides outside the gene matches: 11. The CDR3 sequence: CAWKRAGRGADTQYF. CDR3 DNA sequence: TGTGCCTGGAAGAGAGCGGGACGGGGGGCAGATACGCAGTATTTT.

The rearrangement links TRBV28 to TRBJ2-2; D not resolved. The CDR3 loop spans 13 amino acids. Trimming removed 1 base at V and 4 bases at J, with 4 bases between. Germline CDR1 and CDR2: MDHEN and SYDVKM. CDR3 nucleotides: TGTGCCAGCAGTTTATTGGCCACCGGGGAGCTGTTTTTT. This encodes CASSLLATGELFF.

The chain combines TRBV2 with TRBJ1-2; the match to TRBD1 covers 7 bases. Germline V lookup: CDR1 SNHLY, CDR2 FYNNEI. Unmatched junction bases numbered 8, after V lost 5 bases and J lost 8 bases. The CDR3 extends over 13 amino acids. The chain's CDR3 is CASSLEGAQGYTF. DNA for the CDR3: TGTGCCAGCAGTCTGGAGGGGGCGCAGGGCTACACCTTC.

The chain links TRBV7-7 to TRBJ2-7, with D tentatively TRBD2 (6 bases). The germline V and J ends were trimmed by 5 bases and 0 bases, with 14 bases remaining between them. The CDR3 is 15 residues long. The germline V gene encodes CDR1 SSHAT and CDR2 FNYEAQ (reference sequence). In DNA form, the CDR3 reads TGTGCCAGCAGCCCGTCTCTGGGGGGCTCCTACGAGCAGTACTTC. Residues: CASSPSLGGSYEQYF.

The rearrangement uses TRBV19 and TRBJ2-5, with a possible D match to TRBD1 (5 bases). This CDR3 has 14 amino acids. In germline, CDR1 is LNHDA, CDR2 SQIVND (reference sequence). Trimming cost V 2 bases and J 5 bases, with 12 bases left between them. CDR3 loop: CASSITGPRETQYF. CDR3 DNA sequence: TGTGCCAGTAGTATAACAGGTCCCCGGGAGACCCAGTACTTC. Full variable domain (remainder filled in from reference TRBV19 and TRBJ2-5): DGGITQSPKYLFRKEGQNVTLSCEQNLNHDAMYWYRQDPGQGLRLIYYSQIVNDFQKGDIAEGYSVSREKKESFPLTVTSAQKNPTAFYLCASSITGPRETQYFGPGTRLLVL.

In this sample, this clone turned up a few times. The gene calls are TRBV19 and TRBJ1-6; 7 bases are a match to TRBD1. The CDR3 runs to 15 residues. Looked up from germline, CDR1 is LNHDA and CDR2 is SQIVND (reference sequence). V was pared by 5 bases and J by 10 bases, with 11 bases of the junction left unmatched. Here the CDR3 DNA reads TGTGCCAGTAGTGAGCGACAGGGAGGAAAGTCACCCCTCCACTTT. Encoded protein: CASSERQGGKSPLHF.

The table lists this clone with a count of one. This sequence joins TRBV5-1 and TRBJ2-7; 7 bases line up with TRBD1. The V gene end was trimmed by 2 bases and the J gene end by 2 bases; junction bases not matched to a gene: 10. CDR1 and CDR2 (germline): SGHRS, YFSETQ. The CDR3 contains 16 residues. Here the CDR3 DNA reads TGCGCCAGCAGCTTCCTAGGGGGCGTAGGGGCCTACGAGCAGTACTTC. Translated, it gives CASSFLGGVGAYEQYF. The full variable domain, its missing parts supplied by reference TRBV5-1 and TRBJ2-7, is KAGVTQTPRYLIKTRGQQVTLSCSPISGHRSVSWYQQTPGQGLQFLFEYFSETQRNKGNFPGRFSGRQFSNSRSEMNVSTLELGDSALYLCASSFLGGVGAYEQYFGPGTRLTVT.

The chain uses TRBV15 and TRBJ2-5; D remains ambiguous. Trimming removed 1 base at V and 5 bases at J, with 2 bases between. Germline-derived CDR1 and CDR2 are LNHNV and YYDKDF (reference sequence). The CDR3 covers 11 residues. The CDR3 loop reads CATSRAETQYF. The CDR3 DNA reads as TGTGCCACCAGCAGAGCGGAGACCCAGTACTTC.

Only a few counts were recorded for this clone. The V and J genes are TRBV6-1 and TRBJ1-1, with D possibly being TRBD1 (5 bases). The CDR3 sequence is 15 residues long. The V end lost 1 base, the J end lost 3 bases, and 12 bases lay between the germline ends. CDR1 is MNHNS and CDR2 is SASEGT in the germline V gene. In nucleotides, the CDR3 is TGTGCCAGCAGTGAAGTGGGGGGTACGGACACTGAAGCTTTCTTT. This gives the protein CASSEVGGTDTEAFF.

The sample holds a few counts of this clone. The rearrangement uses TRBV2 and TRBJ1-1; 8 nucleotides line up with TRBD1. Per germline, CDR1 SNHLY and CDR2 FYNNEI. There are 15 residues in the CDR3. V was clipped by 5 bases and J by 7 bases; unmatched bases: 12. The CDR3 nucleotides are TGTGCCAGCAGTACAACAGGGGGGAGACCCGTTGAAGCTTTCTTT. Translated, it gives CASSTTGGRPVEAFF.

J is TRBJ2-1 and V is TRBV7-3, with TRBD2 matching over 8 bases. CDR3 length: 15 residues. Per germline, CDR1 SGHTA and CDR2 FQGTGA. Trimming cost V 4 bases and J 5 bases; bases outside gene matches: 7. This CDR3 reads CASSYLGLENNEQFF. CDR3 bases: TGTGCCAGCAGCTACCTGGGACTAGAGAACAATGAGCAGTTCTTC.

For the CDR3, the DNA is TGCGCCAGCAGCCGCGGACTAGCGGACTACAATGAGCAGTTCTTC. Residues: CASSRGLADYNEQFF. The rearrangement uses TRBV5-1 and TRBJ2-1; TRBD2 matches 10 bases. The V segment lost 4 bases and the J segment 3 bases; nucleotides outside the gene matches: 4. CDR3 length equals 15 residues. Germline V lookup: CDR1 SGHRS, CDR2 YFSETQ.

This clone was observed once. V is TRBV28 and J is TRBJ2-3; D may be TRBD2 (5 bases). Germline V gene lookup returns CDR1 MDHEN and CDR2 SYDVKM. This CDR3 comprises 12 residues. Trimming cost V 10 bases and J 0 bases, with 8 bases left between them. The CDR3, as DNA: TGTGCCATCCGCGGGAGCACAGATACGCAGTATTTT. Amino acid sequence: CAIRGSTDTQYF.

The chain has TRBV7-3 and TRBJ2-1; D may be TRBD1 (6 bases). This CDR3 region has 14 residues. The V end lost 5 bases, the J end lost 4 bases, and 12 bases lay between the germline ends. The V gene's germline CDR1 is SGHTA and CDR2 FQGTGA. The CDR3 sequence: CASSVQGLYNEQFF. CDR3 coding DNA: TGTGCCAGCAGCGTACAGGGTTTATACAATGAGCAGTTCTTC. Filled out from reference TRBV7-3 and TRBJ2-1, the complete variable domain reads GAGVSQTPSNKVTEKGKYVELRCDPISGHTALYWYRQSLGQGPEFLIYFQGTGAADDSGLPNDRFFAVRPEGSVSTLKIQRTERGDSAVYLCASSVQGLYNEQFFGPGTRLTVL.

The chain couples TRBV18 to TRBJ2-2, with 8 positions matching TRBD1. The CDR3 is 16 amino acids. Germline CDR1 is KGHSH and CDR2 is LQKENI. V dropped 2 bases and J dropped 4; count of bases not matched to a gene: 6. Written as DNA, the CDR3 is TGTGCCAGCTCACCAACGATGCAGGGGGCCACCGGGGAGCTGTTTTTT. Its protein product is CASSPTMQGATGELFF.

V gene TRBV6-5 combines with J gene TRBJ2-3; a possible D gene is TRBD1 (5 bases). CDR3 length: 15 residues. CDR1 and CDR2 (germline): MNHEY, SVGAGI. Trimming removed 6 bases at V and 1 base at J, with 14 bases between. The CDR3 protein is CASSLADTRTDTQYF. CDR3 coding DNA: TGTGCCAGCAGCCTGGCGGACACCCGCACAGATACGCAGTATTTT.

The chain uses TRBV9 and TRBJ1-2, with D possibly TRBD1 on 6 matching bases. The CDR3 is made up of 14 amino acids. Germline CDR1 SGDLS, CDR2 YYNGEE. With 3 bases removed from V and 3 bases from J, the gap between germline ends came to 12 bases. The CDR3 nucleotides are TGTGCCAGCAGCGACGGGGGGCCTCACTATGGCTACACCTTC. Its translation: CASSDGGPHYGYTF.

This chain joins TRBV7-2 and TRBJ1-5, with TRBD1 matching over 8 bases. Germline V gives CDR1 SGHTA, CDR2 FQGNSA. The CDR3 contains 14 residues. V lost 4 bases and J lost 6; bases outside the gene matches: 5. CDR3 loop: CASSYTGGGQPQHF. CDR3 bases: TGTGCCAGCAGCTATACAGGGGGTGGTCAGCCCCAGCATTTT. The full variable domain, its missing parts supplied by reference TRBV7-2 and TRBJ1-5, is GAGVSQSPSNKVTEKGKDVELRCDPISGHTALYWYRQSLGQGLEFLIYFQGNSAPDKSGLPSDRFSAERTGGSVSTLTIQRTQQEDSAVYLCASSYTGGGQPQHFGDGTRLSIL.

The chain employs TRBV19 and TRBJ2-1; 14 bases agree with TRBD2. The CDR3 totals 17 residues. J gave up 0 bases and V 4 bases, and 2 bases lay outside the gene matches. Germline CDR1 is LNHDA and CDR2 is SQIVND (reference sequence). In DNA, the CDR3 is TGTGCCAGTAGTACAGGGACTAGCGGGAGCTCCTACAATGAGCAGTTCTTC. Translation: CASSTGTSGSSYNEQFF.

This clone has only a few counts. The gene calls are TRBV9 and TRBJ1-3; tentatively, D is TRBD1 (6 bases). Trimming cost V 3 bases and J 3 bases, with 10 bases left between them. This CDR3 comprises 14 residues. In germline, CDR1 is SGDLS, CDR2 YYNGEE. CDR3 sequence reads: CASSDLRGGNTIYF. The CDR3 coding sequence is TGTGCCAGCAGCGACCTCAGGGGTGGAAACACCATATATTTT.

The chain carries TRBV11-3 and TRBJ2-3; 7 nucleotides match TRBD2. The CDR3 runs 15 residues. V was clipped by 3 bases and J by 0 bases; unmatched bases: 3. Germline CDR1 and CDR2: SGHNT and YENEEA. In DNA form, the CDR3 reads TGTGCCAGCAGCTTCGGGGGAGGGAGCACAGATACGCAGTATTTT. Translation: CASSFGGGSTDTQYF.